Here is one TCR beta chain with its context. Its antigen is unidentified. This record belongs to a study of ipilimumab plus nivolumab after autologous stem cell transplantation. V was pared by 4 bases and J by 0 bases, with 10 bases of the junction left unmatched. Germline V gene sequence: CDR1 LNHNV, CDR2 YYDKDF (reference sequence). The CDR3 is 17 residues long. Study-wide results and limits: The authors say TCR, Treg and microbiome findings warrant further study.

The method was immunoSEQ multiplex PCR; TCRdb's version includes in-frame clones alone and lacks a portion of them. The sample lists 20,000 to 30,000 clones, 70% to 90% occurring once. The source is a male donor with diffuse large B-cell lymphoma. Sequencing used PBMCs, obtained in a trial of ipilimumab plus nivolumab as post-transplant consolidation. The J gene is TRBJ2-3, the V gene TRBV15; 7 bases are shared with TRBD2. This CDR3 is CATSTEPGRPSTDTQYF. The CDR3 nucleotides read TGTGCCACCAGCACGGAACCCGGGAGGCCTAGCACAGATACGCAGTATTTT.